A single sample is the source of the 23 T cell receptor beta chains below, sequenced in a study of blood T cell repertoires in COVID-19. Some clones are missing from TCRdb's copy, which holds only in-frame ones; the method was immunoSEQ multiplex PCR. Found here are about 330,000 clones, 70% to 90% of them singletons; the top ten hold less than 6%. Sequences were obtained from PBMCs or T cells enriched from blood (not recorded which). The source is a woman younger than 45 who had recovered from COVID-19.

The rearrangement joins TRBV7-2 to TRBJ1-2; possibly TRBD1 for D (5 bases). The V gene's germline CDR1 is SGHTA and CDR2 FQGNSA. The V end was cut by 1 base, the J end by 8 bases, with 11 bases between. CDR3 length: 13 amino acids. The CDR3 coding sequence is TGTGCCAGCAGCTTAGTCCAGGGCAGGGGCTACACCTTC. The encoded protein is CASSLVQGRGYTF.

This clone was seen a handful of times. CDR3: CASSPRTSGEQFF. The CDR3 DNA sequence: TGTGCCAGCAGCCCACGGACTAGCGGGGAACAGTTCTTC. J is TRBJ2-1 and V is TRBV7-9; 12 nucleotides agree with TRBD2. Looked up from germline, CDR1 is SEHNR and CDR2 is FQNEAQ (reference sequence). The CDR3 loop spans 13 amino acids. J lost 13 bases, V lost 5 bases, and 6 bases had no gene match.

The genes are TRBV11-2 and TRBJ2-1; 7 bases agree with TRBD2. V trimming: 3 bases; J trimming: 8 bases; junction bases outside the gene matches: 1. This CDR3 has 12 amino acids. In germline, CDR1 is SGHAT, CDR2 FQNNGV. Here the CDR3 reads CASSLRGYEQFF. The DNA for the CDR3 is TGTGCCAGCAGCTTGCGGGGGTATGAGCAGTTCTTC.

CDR3 amino acids: CASSLTIGTRGPSDTQYF. CDR3 sequence (DNA): TGTGCCAGCAGCTTAACGATAGGTACGAGGGGGCCCTCTGATACGCAGTATTTT. The genes are TRBV7-2 and TRBJ2-3, with 7 bases identical to TRBD1. The V and J ends lost 2 bases and 6 bases, in that order; junction bases with no gene match: 17. This CDR3 contains 18 residues. Germline loops: CDR1 SGHTA, CDR2 FQGNSA. The complete variable domain, with remaining parts taken from reference TRBV7-2 and TRBJ2-3, reads GAGVSQSPSNKVTEKGKDVELRCDPISGHTALYWYRQSLGQGLEFLIYFQGNSAPDKSGLPSDRFSAERTGGSVSTLTIQRTQQEDSAVYLCASSLTIGTRGPSDTQYFGPGTRLTVL.

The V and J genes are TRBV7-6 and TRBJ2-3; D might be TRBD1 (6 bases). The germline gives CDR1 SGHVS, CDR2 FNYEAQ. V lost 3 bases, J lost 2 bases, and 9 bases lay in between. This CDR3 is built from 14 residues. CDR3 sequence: CASSLDRFTDTQYF. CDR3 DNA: TGTGCCAGCAGCTTGGACAGATTCACAGATACGCAGTATTTT.

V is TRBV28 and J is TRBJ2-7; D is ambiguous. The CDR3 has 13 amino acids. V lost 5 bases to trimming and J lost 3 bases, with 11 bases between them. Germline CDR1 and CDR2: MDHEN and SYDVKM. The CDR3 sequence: CASSPPDFYEQYF. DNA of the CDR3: TGTGCCAGCAGTCCGCCCGACTTCTACGAGCAGTACTTC.

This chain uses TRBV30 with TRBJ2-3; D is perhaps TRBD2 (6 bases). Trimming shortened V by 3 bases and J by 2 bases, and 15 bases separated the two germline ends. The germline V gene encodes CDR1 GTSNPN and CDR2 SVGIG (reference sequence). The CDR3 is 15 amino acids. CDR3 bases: TGTGCCTGGAGGGCTTTTAGCGGCCTCACAGATACGCAGTATTTT. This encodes CAWRAFSGLTDTQYF.

The DNA of the CDR3 is TGTGCCAGCACCATTAATCCCGGGACTAATTTTGTAGAGGGCACAGATACGCAGTATTTT. Translating it yields CASTINPGTNFVEGTDTQYF. The chain couples TRBV21-1 to TRBJ2-3; the table calls TRBD2, which could not be checked here. TRBV21-1 is listed as a pseudogene. The length of the CDR3 is 20 residues.

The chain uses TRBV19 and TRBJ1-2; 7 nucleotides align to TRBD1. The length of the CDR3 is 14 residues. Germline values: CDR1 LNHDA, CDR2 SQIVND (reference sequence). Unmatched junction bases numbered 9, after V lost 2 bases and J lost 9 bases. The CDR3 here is CASSIPGQSFSYTF. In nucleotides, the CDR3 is TGTGCCAGTAGTATACCGGGACAGAGTTTTAGCTACACCTTC.

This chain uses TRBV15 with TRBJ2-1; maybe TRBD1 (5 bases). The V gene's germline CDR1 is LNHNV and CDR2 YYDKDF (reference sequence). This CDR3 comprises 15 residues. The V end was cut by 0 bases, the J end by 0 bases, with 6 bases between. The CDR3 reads CATSRDQGSYNEQFF. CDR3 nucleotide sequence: TGTGCCACCAGCAGAGATCAGGGCTCCTACAATGAGCAGTTCTTC.

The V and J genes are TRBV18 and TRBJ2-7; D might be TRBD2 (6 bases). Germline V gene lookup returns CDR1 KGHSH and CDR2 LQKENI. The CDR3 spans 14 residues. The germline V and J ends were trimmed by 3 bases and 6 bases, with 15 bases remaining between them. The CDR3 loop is CASSPGGSPLEQYF. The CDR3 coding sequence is TGTGCCAGCTCACCGGGGGGAAGCCCCCTCGAGCAGTACTTC. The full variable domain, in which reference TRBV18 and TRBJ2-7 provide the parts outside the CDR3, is NAGVMQNPRHLVRRRGQEARLRCSPMKGHSHVYWYRQLPEEGLKFMVYLQKENIIDESGMPKERFSAEFPKEGPSILRIQQVVRGDSAAYFCASSPGGSPLEQYFGPGTRLTVT.

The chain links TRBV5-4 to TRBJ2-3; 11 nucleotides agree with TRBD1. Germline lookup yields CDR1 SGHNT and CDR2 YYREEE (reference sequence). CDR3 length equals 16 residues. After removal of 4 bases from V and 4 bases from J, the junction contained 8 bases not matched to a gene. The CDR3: CASSPLGTGGSDTQYF. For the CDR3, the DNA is TGTGCCAGCAGCCCATTAGGGACAGGGGGGTCAGATACGCAGTATTTT.

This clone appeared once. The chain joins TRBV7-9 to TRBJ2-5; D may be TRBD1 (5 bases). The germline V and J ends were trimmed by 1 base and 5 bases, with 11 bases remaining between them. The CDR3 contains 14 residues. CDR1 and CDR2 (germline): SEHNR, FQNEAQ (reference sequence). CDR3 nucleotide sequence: TGTGCCAGCAGCTTAGAAGGGGCATGGGAGACCCAGTACTTC. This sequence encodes CASSLEGAWETQYF.

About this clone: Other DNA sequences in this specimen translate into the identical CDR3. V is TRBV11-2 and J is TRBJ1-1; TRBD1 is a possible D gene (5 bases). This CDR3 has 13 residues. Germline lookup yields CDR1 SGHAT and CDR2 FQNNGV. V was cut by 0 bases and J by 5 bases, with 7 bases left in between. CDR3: CASSLDRDTEAFF. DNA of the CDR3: TGTGCCAGCAGCTTAGACAGGGATACTGAAGCTTTCTTT.

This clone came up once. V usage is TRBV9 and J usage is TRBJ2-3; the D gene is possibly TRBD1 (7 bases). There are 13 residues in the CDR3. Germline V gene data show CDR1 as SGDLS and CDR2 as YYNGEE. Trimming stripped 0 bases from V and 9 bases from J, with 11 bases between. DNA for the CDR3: TGTGCCAGCAGCGTAGTCCCAGGGGGGACGCAGTATTTT. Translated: CASSVVPGGTQYF.

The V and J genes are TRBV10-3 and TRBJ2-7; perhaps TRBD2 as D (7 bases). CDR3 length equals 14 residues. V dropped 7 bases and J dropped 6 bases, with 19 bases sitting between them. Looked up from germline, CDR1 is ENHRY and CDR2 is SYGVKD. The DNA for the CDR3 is TGTGCCATCACCGACCTCGGAGGGGGGGGCGAGCAGTACTTC. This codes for CAITDLGGGGEQYF.

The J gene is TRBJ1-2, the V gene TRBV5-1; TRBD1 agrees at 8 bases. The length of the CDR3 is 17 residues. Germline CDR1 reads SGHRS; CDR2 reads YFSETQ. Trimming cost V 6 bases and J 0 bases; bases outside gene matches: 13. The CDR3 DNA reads TGCGCCAGCACGGCCGGGACAGGAGCTCAAGCTAACTATGGCTACACCTTC. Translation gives CASTAGTGAQANYGYTF.

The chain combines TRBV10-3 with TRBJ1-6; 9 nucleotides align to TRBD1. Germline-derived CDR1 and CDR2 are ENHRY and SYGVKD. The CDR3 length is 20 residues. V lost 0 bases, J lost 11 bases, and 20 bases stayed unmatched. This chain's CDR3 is CAISESFGSTGTGFPTPLHF. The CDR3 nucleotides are TGTGCCATCAGTGAGTCTTTCGGGTCAACCGGGACAGGGTTCCCAACACCCCTCCACTTT.

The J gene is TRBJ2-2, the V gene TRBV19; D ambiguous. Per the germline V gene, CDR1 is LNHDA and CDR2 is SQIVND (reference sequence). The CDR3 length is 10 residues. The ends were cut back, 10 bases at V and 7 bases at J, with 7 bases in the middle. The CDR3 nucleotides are TGTGCCACCTATTACGGGGAGCTGTTTTTT. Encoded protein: CATYYGELFF.

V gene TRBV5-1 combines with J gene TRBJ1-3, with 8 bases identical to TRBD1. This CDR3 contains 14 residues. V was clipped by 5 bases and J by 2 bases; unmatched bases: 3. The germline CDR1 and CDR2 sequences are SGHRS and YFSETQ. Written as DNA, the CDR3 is TGCGCCAGCAGGGAACAGGGGGCTGGAAACACCATATATTTT. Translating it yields CASREQGAGNTIYF.

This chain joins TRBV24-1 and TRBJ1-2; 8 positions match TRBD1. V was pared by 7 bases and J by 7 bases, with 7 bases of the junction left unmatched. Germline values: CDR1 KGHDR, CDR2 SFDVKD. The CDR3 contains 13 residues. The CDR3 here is CATRGQGAGGYTF. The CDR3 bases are TGTGCCACCAGAGGGCAGGGGGCAGGTGGCTACACCTTC.

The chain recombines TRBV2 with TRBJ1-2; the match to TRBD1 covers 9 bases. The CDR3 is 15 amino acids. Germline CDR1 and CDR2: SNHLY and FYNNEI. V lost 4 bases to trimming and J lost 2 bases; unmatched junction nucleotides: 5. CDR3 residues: CASSGQGVFNYGYTF. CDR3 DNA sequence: TGTGCCAGCAGTGGACAGGGGGTGTTCAACTATGGCTACACCTTC. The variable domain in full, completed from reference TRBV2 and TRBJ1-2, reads EPEVTQTPSHQVTQMGQEVILRCVPISNHLYFYWYRQILGQKVEFLVSFYNNEISEKSEIFDDQFSVERPDGSNFTLKIRSTKLEDSAMYFCASSGQGVFNYGYTFGSGTRLTVV.

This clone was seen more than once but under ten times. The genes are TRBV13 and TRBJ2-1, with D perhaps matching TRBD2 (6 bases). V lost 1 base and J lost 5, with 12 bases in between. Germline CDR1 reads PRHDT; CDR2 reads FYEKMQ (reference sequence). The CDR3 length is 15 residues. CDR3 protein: CASSLVTWGDNEQFF. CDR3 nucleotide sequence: TGTGCCAGCAGCTTAGTAACGTGGGGGGACAATGAGCAGTTCTTC.